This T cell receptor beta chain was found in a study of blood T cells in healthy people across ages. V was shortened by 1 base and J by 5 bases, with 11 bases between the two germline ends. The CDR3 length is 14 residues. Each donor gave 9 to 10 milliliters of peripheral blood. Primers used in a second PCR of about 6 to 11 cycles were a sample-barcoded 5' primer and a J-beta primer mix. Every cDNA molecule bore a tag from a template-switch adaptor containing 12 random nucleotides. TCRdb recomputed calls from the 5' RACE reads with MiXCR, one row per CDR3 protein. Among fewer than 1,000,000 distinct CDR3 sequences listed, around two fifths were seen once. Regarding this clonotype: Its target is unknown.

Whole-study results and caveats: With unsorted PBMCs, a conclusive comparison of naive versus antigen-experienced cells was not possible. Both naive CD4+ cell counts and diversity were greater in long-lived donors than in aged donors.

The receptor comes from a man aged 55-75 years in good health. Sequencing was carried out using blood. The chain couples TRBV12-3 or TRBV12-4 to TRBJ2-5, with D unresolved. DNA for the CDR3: TGTGCCAGCAGTTTAGGGCTTCATTCGGAGACCCAGTACTTC. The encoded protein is CASSLGLHSETQYF.